This T cell receptor beta chain was sequenced during a study of shared T cell receptors in the human thymus. V was pared by 5 bases and J by 4 bases, with 7 bases of the junction left unmatched. Per germline, CDR1 MDHEN and CDR2 SYDVKM. This CDR3 contains 15 residues. This table comes from immunoSEQ multiplex PCR, and its TCRdb copy is limited to in-frame clones, with some not included. The sample has 500,000 to 550,000 clones; about 84% are singletons. This sample also belongs to another study, concerning human thymus T cells. From that second work: Related research described thymic repertoires that were highly overlapping among unrelated individuals.

Material: thymocytes. This sequence was found in a boy in the first two years of life with a congenital heart defect. The chain is built from TRBV28 and TRBJ1-5; 8 bases are a match to TRBD1. CDR3 amino acids: CASSLGQGPNQPQHF. The CDR3 DNA follows: TGTGCCAGCAGTCTTGGACAGGGACCGAATCAGCCCCAGCATTTT. Full variable domain (outside the CDR3, taken from reference TRBV28 and TRBJ1-5): DVKVTQSSRYLVKRTGEKVFLECVQDMDHENMFWYRQDPGLGLRLIYFSYDVKMKEKGDIPEGYSVSREKKERFSLILESASTNQTSMYLCASSLGQGPNQPQHFGDGTRLSIL.